The source of this TCR beta chain is a study of T cell repertoires in cytomegalovirus infection. Germline loops: CDR1 MNHNS, CDR2 SASEGT. Trimming left V 0 bases short and J 3 bases short, with 7 bases between. There are 14 residues in the CDR3. On this clonotype: The antigen is not known.

TCRdb redid the calling of the reads with MiXCR, one entry per CDR3 protein. This sample has around 120,000 distinct CDR3 sequences; 35% to 50% occur once, and the top ten carry approximately 74%. The chain combines TRBV6-1 with TRBJ2-3, with D possibly TRBD1 on 5 matching bases. Here the sequenced sample was CD8+ T cells from cultured PBMCs, taken from culture after CMV antigen stimulation. The source is a human donor in good health (CMV status not recorded). Some clones in this sample may be carry-over from other donors' samples. The CDR3 sequence: CASSEAPGTDTQYF. The CDR3 DNA sequence: TGTGCCAGCAGTGAAGCGCCAGGGACAGATACGCAGTATTTT.